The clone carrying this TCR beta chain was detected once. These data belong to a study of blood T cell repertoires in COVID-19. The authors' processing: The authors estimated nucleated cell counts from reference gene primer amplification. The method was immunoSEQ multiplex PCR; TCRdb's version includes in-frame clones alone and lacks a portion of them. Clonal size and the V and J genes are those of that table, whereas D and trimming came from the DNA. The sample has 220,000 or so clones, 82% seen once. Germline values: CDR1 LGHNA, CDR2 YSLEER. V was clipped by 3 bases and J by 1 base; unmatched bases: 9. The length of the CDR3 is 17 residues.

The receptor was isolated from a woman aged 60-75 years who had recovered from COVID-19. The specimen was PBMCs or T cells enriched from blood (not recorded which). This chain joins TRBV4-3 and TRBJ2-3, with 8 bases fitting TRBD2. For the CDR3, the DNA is TGCGCCAGCAGCCATCAACGGGGGGGCCTAGGCACAGATACGCAGTATTTT. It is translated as CASSHQRGGLGTDTQYF.